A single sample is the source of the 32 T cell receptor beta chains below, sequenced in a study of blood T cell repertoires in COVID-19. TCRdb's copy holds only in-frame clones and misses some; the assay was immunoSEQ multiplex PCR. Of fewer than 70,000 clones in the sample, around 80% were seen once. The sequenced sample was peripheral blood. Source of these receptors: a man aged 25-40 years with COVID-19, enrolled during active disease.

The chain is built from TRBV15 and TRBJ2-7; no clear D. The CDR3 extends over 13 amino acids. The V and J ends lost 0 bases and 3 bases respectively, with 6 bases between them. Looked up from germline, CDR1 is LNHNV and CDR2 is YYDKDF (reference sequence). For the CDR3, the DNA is TGTGCCACCAGCAGAGATATCTACTACGAGCAGTACTTC. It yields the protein CATSRDIYYEQYF. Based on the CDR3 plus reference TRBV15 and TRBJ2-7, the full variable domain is DAMVIQNPRYQVTQFGKPVTLSCSQTLNHNVMYWYQQKSSQAPKLLFHYYDKDFNNEADTPDNFQSRRPNTSFCFLDIRSPGLGDTAMYLCATSRDIYYEQYFGPGTRLTVT.

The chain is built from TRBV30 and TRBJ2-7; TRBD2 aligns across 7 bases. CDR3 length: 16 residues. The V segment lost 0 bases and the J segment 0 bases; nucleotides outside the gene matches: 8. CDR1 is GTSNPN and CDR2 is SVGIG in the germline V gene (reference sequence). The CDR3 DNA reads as TGTGCCTGGAGTGTACGGCGGGGGTCCGCCTCCTACGAGCAGTACTTC. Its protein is CAWSVRRGSASYEQYF.

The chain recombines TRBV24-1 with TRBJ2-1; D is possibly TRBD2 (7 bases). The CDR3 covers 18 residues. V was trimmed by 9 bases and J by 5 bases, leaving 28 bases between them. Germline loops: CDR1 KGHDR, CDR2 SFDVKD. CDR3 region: CATASVDTWGGHHNEQFF. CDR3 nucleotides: TGTGCCACCGCCAGCGTAGATACGTGGGGGGGCCACCACAATGAGCAGTTCTTC.

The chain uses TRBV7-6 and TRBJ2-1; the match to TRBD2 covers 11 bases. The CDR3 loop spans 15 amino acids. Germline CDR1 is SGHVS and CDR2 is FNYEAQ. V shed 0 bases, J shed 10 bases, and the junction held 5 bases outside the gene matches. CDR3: CASSLAQASGREQFF. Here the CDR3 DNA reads TGTGCCAGCAGCTTAGCGCAGGCTAGCGGGAGGGAGCAGTTCTTC.

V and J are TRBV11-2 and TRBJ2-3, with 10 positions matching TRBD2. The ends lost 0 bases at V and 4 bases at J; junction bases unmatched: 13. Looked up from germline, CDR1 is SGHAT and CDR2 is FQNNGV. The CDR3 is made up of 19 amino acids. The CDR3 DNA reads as TGTGCCAGCAGCTTAGAGGGATTAGGGCTAGCGGGAGTTGCAGATACGCAGTATTTT. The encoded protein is CASSLEGLGLAGVADTQYF.

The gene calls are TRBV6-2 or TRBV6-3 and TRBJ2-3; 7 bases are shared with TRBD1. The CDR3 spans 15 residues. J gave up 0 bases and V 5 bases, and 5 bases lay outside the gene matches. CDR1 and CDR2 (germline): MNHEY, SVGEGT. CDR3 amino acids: CASSRGQASTDTQYF. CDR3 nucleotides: TGTGCCAGCAGTAGAGGACAGGCGAGCACAGATACGCAGTATTTT.

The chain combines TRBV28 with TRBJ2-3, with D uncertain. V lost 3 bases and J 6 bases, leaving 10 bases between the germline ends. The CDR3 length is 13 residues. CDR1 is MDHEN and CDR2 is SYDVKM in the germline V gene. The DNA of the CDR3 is TGTGCCAGCAGTTTTAACCGGGTGGATACGCAGTATTTT. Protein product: CASSFNRVDTQYF.

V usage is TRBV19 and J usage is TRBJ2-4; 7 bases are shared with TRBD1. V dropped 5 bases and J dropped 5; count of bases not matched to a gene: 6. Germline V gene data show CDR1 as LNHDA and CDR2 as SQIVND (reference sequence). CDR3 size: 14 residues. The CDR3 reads CASSLQGDENIQYF. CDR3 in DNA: TGTGCCAGTAGTCTCCAGGGGGACGAAAACATTCAGTACTTC.

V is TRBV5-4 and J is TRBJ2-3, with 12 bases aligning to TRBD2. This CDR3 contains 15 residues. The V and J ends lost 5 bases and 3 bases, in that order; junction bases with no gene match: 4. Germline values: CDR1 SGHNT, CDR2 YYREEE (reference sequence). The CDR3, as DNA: TGTGCCAGCAGATCCGGGACTAGCGGGACAGATACGCAGTATTTT. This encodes CASRSGTSGTDTQYF.

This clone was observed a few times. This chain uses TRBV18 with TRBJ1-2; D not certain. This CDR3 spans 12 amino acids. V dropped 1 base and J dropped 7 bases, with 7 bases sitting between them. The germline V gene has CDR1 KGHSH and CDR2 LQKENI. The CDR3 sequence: CASSPREAGYTF. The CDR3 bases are TGTGCCAGCTCACCACGCGAGGCTGGCTACACCTTC.

The CDR3 DNA follows: TGCGCCAGCAGCTTGGCAGGGACAGGGGTTGGGTCACCCCTCCACTTT. The encoded protein is CASSLAGTGVGSPLHF. The chain is built from TRBV5-1 and TRBJ1-6; 10 bases map to TRBD1. Germline V gene sequence: CDR1 SGHRS, CDR2 YFSETQ. This CDR3 has 16 residues. Unmatched junction bases numbered 7, after V lost 0 bases and J lost 10 bases.

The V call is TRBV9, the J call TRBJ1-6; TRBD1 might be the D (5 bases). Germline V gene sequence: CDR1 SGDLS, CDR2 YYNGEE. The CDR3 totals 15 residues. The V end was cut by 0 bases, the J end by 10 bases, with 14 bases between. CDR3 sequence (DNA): TGTGCCAGCAGCGTAGATCCAGGGCAGGAATCACCCCTCCACTTT. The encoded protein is CASSVDPGQESPLHF.

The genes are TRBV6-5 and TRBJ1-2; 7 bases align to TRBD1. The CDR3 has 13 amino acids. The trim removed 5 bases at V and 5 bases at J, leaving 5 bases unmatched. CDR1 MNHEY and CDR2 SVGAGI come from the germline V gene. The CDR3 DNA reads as TGTGCCAGCAGTCCCCAGGGGGTTTATGGCTACACCTTC. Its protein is CASSPQGVYGYTF.

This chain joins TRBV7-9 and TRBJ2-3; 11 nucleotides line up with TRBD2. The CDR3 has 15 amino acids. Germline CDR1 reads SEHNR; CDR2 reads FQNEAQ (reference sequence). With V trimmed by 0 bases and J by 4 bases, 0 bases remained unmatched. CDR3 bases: TGTGCCAGCAGCTTAGCTAGCGGGGGGGCAGATACGCAGTATTTT. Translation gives CASSLASGGADTQYF. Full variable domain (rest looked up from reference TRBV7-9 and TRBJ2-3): DTGVSQNPRHKITKRGQNVTFRCDPISEHNRLYWYRQTLGQGPEFLTYFQNEAQLEKSRLLSDRFSAERPKGSFSTLEIQRTEQGDSAMYLCASSLASGGADTQYFGPGTRLTVL.

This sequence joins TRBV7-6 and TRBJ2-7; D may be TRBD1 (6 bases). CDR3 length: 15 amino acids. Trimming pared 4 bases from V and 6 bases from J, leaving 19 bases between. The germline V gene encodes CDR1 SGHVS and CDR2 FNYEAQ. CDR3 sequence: CASSSTARGVGEQYF. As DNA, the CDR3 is TGTGCCAGCAGCTCCACAGCCAGGGGCGTTGGCGAGCAGTACTTC.

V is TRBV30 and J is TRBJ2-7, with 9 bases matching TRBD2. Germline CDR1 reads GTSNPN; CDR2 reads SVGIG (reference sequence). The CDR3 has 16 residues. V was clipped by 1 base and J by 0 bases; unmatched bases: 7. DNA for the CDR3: TGTGCCTGGAGTGAGAGCGGGGGGCTCTACTCCTACGAGCAGTACTTC. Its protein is CAWSESGGLYSYEQYF. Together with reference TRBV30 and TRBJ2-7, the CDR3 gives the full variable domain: SQTIHQWPATLVQPVGSPLSLECTVEGTSNPNLYWYRQAAGRGLQLLFYSVGIGQISSEVPQNLSASRPQDRQFILSSKKLLLSDSGFYLCAWSESGGLYSYEQYFGPGTRLTVT.

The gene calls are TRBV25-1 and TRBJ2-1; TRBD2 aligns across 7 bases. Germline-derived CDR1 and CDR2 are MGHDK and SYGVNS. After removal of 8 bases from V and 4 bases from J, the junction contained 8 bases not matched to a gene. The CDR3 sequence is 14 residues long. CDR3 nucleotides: TGTGCCAGCCTAGGACTAGGGCCTTACAATGAGCAGTTCTTC. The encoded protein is CASLGLGPYNEQFF.

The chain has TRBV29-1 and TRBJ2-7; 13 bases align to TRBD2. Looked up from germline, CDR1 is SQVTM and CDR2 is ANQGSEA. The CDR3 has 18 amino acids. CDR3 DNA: TGCACCGATTCGGGACTGGACAGGACAGGACTAGCGGGAGTCGAGCAGTACTTC. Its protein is CTDSGLDRTGLAGVEQYF.

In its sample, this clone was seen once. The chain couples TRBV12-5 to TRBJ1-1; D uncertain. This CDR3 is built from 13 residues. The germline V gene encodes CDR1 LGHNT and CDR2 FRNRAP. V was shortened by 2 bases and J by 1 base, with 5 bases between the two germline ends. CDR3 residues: CASGLRENTEAFF. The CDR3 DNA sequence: TGTGCTAGTGGTTTGAGAGAGAACACTGAAGCTTTCTTT.

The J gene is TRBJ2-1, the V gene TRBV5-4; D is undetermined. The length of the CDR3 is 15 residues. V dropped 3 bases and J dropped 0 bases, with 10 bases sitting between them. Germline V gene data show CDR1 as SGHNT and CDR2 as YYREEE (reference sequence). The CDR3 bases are TGTGCCAGCAGCTCCCTAGATGCCTCCTACAATGAGCAGTTCTTC. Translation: CASSSLDASYNEQFF.

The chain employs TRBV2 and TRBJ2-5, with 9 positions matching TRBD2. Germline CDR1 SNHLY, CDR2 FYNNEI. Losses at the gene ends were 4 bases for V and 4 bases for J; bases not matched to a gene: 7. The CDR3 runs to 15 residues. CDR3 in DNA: TGTGCCAGCAGTGTAGAAGCGGGAGGAGGAGAGACCCAGTACTTC. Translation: CASSVEAGGGETQYF.

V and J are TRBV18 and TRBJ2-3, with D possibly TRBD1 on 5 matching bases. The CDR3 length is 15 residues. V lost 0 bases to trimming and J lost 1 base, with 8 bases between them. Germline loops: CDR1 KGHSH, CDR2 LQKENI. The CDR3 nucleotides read TGTGCCAGCTCACCACCAACAGGAGGCACAGATACGCAGTATTTT. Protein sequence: CASSPPTGGTDTQYF.

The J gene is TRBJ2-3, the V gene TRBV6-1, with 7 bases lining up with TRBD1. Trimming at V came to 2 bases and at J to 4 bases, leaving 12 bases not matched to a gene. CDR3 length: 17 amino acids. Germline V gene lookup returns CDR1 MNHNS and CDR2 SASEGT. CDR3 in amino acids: CASSERGFVGGPDTQYF. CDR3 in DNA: TGTGCCAGCAGTGAACGAGGGTTTGTAGGGGGCCCAGATACGCAGTATTTT.

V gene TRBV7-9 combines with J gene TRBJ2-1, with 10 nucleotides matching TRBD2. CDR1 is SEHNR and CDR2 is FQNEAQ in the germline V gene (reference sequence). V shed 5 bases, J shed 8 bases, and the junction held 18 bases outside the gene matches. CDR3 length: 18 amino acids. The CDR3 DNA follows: TGTGCCAGCAGCCCCCGTTGGGGGTTAGCGGGAGGTGTCGATGAGCAGTTCTTC. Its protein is CASSPRWGLAGGVDEQFF.

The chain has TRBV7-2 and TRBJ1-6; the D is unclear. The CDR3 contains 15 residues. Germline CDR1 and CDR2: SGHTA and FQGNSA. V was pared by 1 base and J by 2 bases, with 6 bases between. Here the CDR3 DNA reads TGTGCCAGCAGCTTAGGGGCAGCCTATAATTCACCCCTCCACTTT. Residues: CASSLGAAYNSPLHF.

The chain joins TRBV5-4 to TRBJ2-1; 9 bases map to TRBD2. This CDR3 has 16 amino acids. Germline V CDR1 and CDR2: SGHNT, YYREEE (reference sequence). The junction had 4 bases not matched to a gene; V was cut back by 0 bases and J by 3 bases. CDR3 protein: CASSLDAGGGYNEQFF. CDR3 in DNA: TGTGCCAGCAGCTTGGACGCGGGAGGGGGCTACAATGAGCAGTTCTTC. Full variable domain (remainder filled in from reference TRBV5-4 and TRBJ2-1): ETGVTQSPTHLIKTRGQQVTLRCSSQSGHNTVSWYQQALGQGPQFIFQYYREEENGRGNFPPRFSGLQFPNYSSELNVNALELDDSALYLCASSLDAGGGYNEQFFGPGTRLTVL.

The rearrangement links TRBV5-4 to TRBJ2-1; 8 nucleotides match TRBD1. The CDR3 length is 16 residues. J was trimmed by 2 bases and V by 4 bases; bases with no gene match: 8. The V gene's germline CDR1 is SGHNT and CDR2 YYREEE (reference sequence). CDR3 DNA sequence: TGTGCCAGCAGCAGGACCGGGACAGGACCCTACAATGAGCAGTTCTTC. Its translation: CASSRTGTGPYNEQFF.

CDR3 sequence (DNA): TGTGCCAGCAGTAAGGGGCCCAGGGAACAGTTCTTC. Translation gives CASSKGPREQFF. The rearrangement links TRBV28 to TRBJ2-1, with D maybe TRBD1 (5 bases). This CDR3 is 12 amino acids long. Trimming removed 5 bases from V and 13 bases from J, with 15 bases in between. In germline, CDR1 is MDHEN, CDR2 SYDVKM.

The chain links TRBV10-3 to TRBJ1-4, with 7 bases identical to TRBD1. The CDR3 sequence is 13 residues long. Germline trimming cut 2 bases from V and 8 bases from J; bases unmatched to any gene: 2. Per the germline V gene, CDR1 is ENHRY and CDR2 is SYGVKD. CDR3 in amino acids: CAISEDRAEKLFF. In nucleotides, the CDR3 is TGTGCCATCAGTGAGGACAGGGCGGAAAAACTGTTTTTT.

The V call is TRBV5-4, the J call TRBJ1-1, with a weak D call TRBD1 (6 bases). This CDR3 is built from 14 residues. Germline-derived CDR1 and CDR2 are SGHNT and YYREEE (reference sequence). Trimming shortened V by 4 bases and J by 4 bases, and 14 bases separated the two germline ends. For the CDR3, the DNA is TGTGCCAGCAGCCCGGAGGTCAGGGGCACTGAAGCTTTCTTT. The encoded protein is CASSPEVRGTEAFF.

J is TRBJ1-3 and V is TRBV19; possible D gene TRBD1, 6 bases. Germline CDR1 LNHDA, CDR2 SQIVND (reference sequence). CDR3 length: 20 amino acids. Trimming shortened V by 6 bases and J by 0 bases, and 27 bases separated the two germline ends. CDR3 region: CASSPLRGHQVQSSGNTIYF. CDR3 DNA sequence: TGTGCCAGTAGCCCCCTCAGGGGCCACCAAGTTCAATCCTCTGGAAACACCATATATTTT.

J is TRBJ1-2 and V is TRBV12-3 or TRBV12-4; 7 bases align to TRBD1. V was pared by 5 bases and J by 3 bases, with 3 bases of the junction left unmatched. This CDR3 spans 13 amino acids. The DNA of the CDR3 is TGTGCCAGCAGTCCCGGGACAGACTATGGCTACACCTTC. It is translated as CASSPGTDYGYTF.